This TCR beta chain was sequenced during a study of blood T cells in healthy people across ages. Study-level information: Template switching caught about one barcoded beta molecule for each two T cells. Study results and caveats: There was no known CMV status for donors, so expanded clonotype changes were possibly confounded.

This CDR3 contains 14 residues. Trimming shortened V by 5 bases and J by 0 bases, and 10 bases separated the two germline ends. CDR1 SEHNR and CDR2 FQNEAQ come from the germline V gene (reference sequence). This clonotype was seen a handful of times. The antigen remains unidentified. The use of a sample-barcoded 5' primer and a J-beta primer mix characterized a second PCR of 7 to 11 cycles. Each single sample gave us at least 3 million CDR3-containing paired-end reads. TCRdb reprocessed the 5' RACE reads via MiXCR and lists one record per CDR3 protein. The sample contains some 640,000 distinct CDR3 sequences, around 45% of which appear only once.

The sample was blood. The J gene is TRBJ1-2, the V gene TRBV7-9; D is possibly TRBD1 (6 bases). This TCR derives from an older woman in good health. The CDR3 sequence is CASSARTANYGYTF. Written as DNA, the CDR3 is TGTGCCAGCAGCGCCAGGACAGCTAACTATGGCTACACCTTC.